The rows below give T cell receptor beta chains drawn from one sample of a study of cytomegalovirus exposure and HLA in healthy donors. Profiled with immunoSEQ multiplex PCR; TCRdb holds only in-frame clones, not every one. Found here are over 60,000 clones, 96% of them singletons; the top ten hold about 4.5%. Sequences were obtained from PBMCs. The origin of the receptors is a woman between 18 and 29 years old in good health and CMV-seropositive. Each CDR3 is given with its conserved first and last residue. Fields, in order: clone size, J gene, D gene, V gene, CDR3 DNA, CDR3 protein. A D gene is named only where the DNA matches it firmly. A clone size is listed for some rows: how often the clone was seen (once, few, many), or a class if it is expanded.

clone_size: -; j_call: TRBJ2-7; d_call: -; v_call: TRBV6-6; cdr3_nt: TGTGCCAGCAGTTACCGGACACTGGTGGTAGACGGCGAGCAGTACTTC; cdr3_aa: CASSYRTLVVDGEQYF
clone_size: once; j_call: TRBJ2-7; d_call: TRBD2; v_call: TRBV4-2; cdr3_nt: TGTGCCAGCAGCCAAGGAACCGGACTAGCGGGAGGTCGCTCCTACGAGCAGTACTTC; cdr3_aa: CASSQGTGLAGGRSYEQYF
clone_size: -; j_call: TRBJ2-7; d_call: -; v_call: TRBV4-3; cdr3_nt: TGCGCCAGCAGCCAAGATTATAGGGGTGACTACGAGCAGTACTTC; cdr3_aa: CASSQDYRGDYEQYF
clone_size: -; j_call: TRBJ2-1; d_call: -; v_call: TRBV7-2; cdr3_nt: TGTGCCAGCAGCTTAACAGGGAGTGGGTACAATGAGCAGTTCTTC; cdr3_aa: CASSLTGSGYNEQFF
clone_size: -; j_call: TRBJ1-3; d_call: -; v_call: TRBV11-3; cdr3_nt: TGTGCCAGCAGCTTAGATACCCGGACCATATATTTT; cdr3_aa: CASSLDTRTIYF
clone_size: -; j_call: TRBJ2-5; d_call: -; v_call: TRBV30; cdr3_nt: TGTGCCTGGAGTCCAGGGAACGGGGAGACCCAGTACTTC; cdr3_aa: CAWSPGNGETQYF
clone_size: few; j_call: TRBJ2-3; d_call: TRBD2; v_call: TRBV7-9; cdr3_nt: TGTGCCAGCAGCTTAGCCCTGGGAGCGGGAACAGATACGCAGTATTTT; cdr3_aa: CASSLALGAGTDTQYF
clone_size: once; j_call: TRBJ2-3; d_call: TRBD2; v_call: TRBV5-4; cdr3_nt: TGTGCCAGCAGCTCCGGACAAACCCTCGCGGGGGCGCAGTATTTT; cdr3_aa: CASSSGQTLAGAQYF
clone_size: -; j_call: TRBJ2-1; d_call: -; v_call: TRBV2; cdr3_nt: TGTGCCAGCGAGCGGCCTGTAATCAATGAGCAGTTCTTC; cdr3_aa: CASERPVINEQFF
clone_size: -; j_call: TRBJ2-3; d_call: -; v_call: TRBV5-1; cdr3_nt: TGCGCCAGCAGCTTAAAGTTGGGTGGGGCCTCGAGGCCAGATACGCAGTATTTT; cdr3_aa: CASSLKLGGASRPDTQYF
clone_size: -; j_call: TRBJ2-3; d_call: -; v_call: TRBV6-7; cdr3_nt: TGTGCCAGCAGTTGTCGCCGGGTATCCACAGATACGCAGTATTTT; cdr3_aa: CASSCRRVSTDTQYF
clone_size: -; j_call: TRBJ2-7; d_call: TRBD2; v_call: TRBV9; cdr3_nt: TGTGCCAGCAGCGTAGAACTAGCGGGGATGTACTTC; cdr3_aa: CASSVELAGMYF
clone_size: -; j_call: TRBJ2-7; d_call: -; v_call: TRBV19; cdr3_nt: TGTGCCAGTAGTAGGACAGCTTCCTACGAGCAGTACTTC; cdr3_aa: CASSRTASYEQYF
clone_size: -; j_call: TRBJ1-5; d_call: TRBD1; v_call: TRBV6-1; cdr3_nt: TGTGCCAGCAGTGAAGAAACAGGGGGCTATCGGGCCCAGCATTTT; cdr3_aa: CASSEETGGYRAQHF
clone_size: -; j_call: TRBJ1-5; d_call: -; v_call: TRBV2; cdr3_nt: TGTGCCACCAGGAGACAGAATAGCAATCAGCCCCAGCATTTT; cdr3_aa: CATRRQNSNQPQHF
clone_size: -; j_call: TRBJ2-5; d_call: -; v_call: TRBV4-1; cdr3_nt: TGCGCCAGCAGCCAAGATGTAGGAGTTGGAGAGACCCAGTACTTC; cdr3_aa: CASSQDVGVGETQYF
clone_size: -; j_call: TRBJ2-1; d_call: -; v_call: TRBV2; cdr3_nt: TGTGCCAGCAGTGTTGGCCAGGGGAATGAGCAGTTCTTC; cdr3_aa: CASSVGQGNEQFF
clone_size: -; j_call: TRBJ2-1; d_call: -; v_call: TRBV18; cdr3_nt: TGTGCCAGCTCCCCTACTAGCCTTTACAATGAGCAGTTCTTC; cdr3_aa: CASSPTSLYNEQFF
clone_size: -; j_call: TRBJ1-1; d_call: -; v_call: TRBV30; cdr3_nt: TGTGCCTGGAGTTCTAGGAACACTGAAGCTTTCTTT; cdr3_aa: CAWSSRNTEAFF
clone_size: -; j_call: TRBJ2-2; d_call: TRBD1; v_call: TRBV27; cdr3_nt: TGTGCCAGCAGTTTTGTGACAGGGGCCAACACCGGGGAGCTGTTTTTT; cdr3_aa: CASSFVTGANTGELFF
clone_size: -; j_call: TRBJ2-3; d_call: TRBD1; v_call: TRBV27; cdr3_nt: TGTGCCAGCAGTTTCGGTCAGGGGGTAACAGATACGCAGTATTTT; cdr3_aa: CASSFGQGVTDTQYF
clone_size: -; j_call: TRBJ2-1; d_call: TRBD2; v_call: TRBV7-2; cdr3_nt: TGTGCCAGCAGCTTCCCCGGGACTAGCGGGAGGGATGAGCAGTTCTTC; cdr3_aa: CASSFPGTSGRDEQFF
clone_size: -; j_call: TRBJ1-3; d_call: -; v_call: TRBV30; cdr3_nt: TGTGCCTGGAGTGACGAGGGGAGGGGAAACACCATATATTTT; cdr3_aa: CAWSDEGRGNTIYF
clone_size: -; j_call: TRBJ2-1; d_call: -; v_call: TRBV5-1; cdr3_nt: TGCGCCAGCAGCTTGGCACTCAGCGCAGCTGAGCAGTTCTTC; cdr3_aa: CASSLALSAAEQFF
clone_size: once; j_call: TRBJ1-1; d_call: -; v_call: TRBV28; cdr3_nt: TGTGCCAGCAGTTTATTCCTCTTGAACACTGAAGCTTTCTTT; cdr3_aa: CASSLFLLNTEAFF